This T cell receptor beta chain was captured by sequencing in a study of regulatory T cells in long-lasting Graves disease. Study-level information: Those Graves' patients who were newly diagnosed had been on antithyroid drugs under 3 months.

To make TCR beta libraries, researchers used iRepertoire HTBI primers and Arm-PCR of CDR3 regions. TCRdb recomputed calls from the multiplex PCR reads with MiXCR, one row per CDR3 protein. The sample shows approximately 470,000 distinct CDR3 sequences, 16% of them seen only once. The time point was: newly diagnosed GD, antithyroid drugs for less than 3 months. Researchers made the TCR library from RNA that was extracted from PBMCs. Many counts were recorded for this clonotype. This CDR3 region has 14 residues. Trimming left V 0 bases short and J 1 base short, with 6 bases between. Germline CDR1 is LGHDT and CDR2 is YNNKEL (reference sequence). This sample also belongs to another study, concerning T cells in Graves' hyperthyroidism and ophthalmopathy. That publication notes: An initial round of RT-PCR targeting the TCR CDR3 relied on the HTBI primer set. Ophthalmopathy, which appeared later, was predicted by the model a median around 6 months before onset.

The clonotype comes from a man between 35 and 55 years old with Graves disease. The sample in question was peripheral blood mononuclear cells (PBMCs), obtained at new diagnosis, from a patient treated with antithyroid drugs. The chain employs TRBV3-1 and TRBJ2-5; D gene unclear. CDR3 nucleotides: TGTGCCAGCAGCCAAGATCTATCCCAAGAGACCCAGTACTTC. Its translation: CASSQDLSQETQYF.